One and the same sample provided the 18 T cell receptor beta chains below, sequenced in a study of metastatic and nonmetastatic thyroid tumors. Patients underwent thyroid surgery, and none had received any treatment before it. TCRdb reprocessed the PCR reads via MiXCR. The data contain some 28,000 clones, roughly 3.7% of them seen just once; the ten biggest clones take up less than 3.5%. The sequenced sample was blood. All receptors come from a male donor with papillary thyroid cancer or a benign thyroid nodule (not recorded which). Some clones in this sample may be carry-over from other donors' samples.

The rearrangement uses TRBV2 and TRBJ2-1, with D tentatively TRBD2 (5 bases). The ends were cut back, 6 bases at V and 8 bases at J, with 11 bases in the middle. The CDR3 consists of 12 residues. Germline V gene sequence: CDR1 SNHLY, CDR2 FYNNEI. This chain's CDR3 is CASSEAGHEQFF. CDR3 DNA: TGTGCCAGCAGCGAGGCGGGTCATGAGCAGTTCTTC.

In this sample, this clone turned up many times. The V and J genes are TRBV30 and TRBJ1-1; no definite D call. CDR1 GTSNPN and CDR2 SVGIG come from the germline V gene (reference sequence). Trimming took off 3 bases at V and 7 bases at J, with 6 bases between the two ends. The length of the CDR3 is 10 residues. The CDR3 sequence: CAWRTREAFF. In nucleotides, the CDR3 is TGTGCCTGGAGAACTCGTGAAGCTTTCTTT.

Ten or more counts support this clone. The chain uses TRBV5-4 and TRBJ2-2; 12 bases are a match to TRBD1. The germline gives CDR1 SGHNT, CDR2 YYREEE (reference sequence). The CDR3 totals 15 residues. Trimming cost V 3 bases and J 6 bases; bases outside gene matches: 3. The CDR3 sequence: CASSSGQGAAGELFF. In DNA form, the CDR3 reads TGTGCCAGCAGCTCGGGACAGGGGGCCGCCGGGGAGCTGTTTTTT.

This clone was seen only a few times. The chain uses TRBV28 and TRBJ1-5; D gene unclear. Trimming took 7 bases from V and 9 from J, leaving 13 bases between them. Germline values: CDR1 MDHEN, CDR2 SYDVKM. The CDR3 spans 12 residues. The CDR3 sequence is CASTPPRWPQHF. In nucleotides, the CDR3 is TGTGCCAGCACCCCGCCGAGGTGGCCCCAGCATTTT.

This clone occurred many times. A read error is possible here, since a much larger clone lies one base away. Different DNA sequences within this sample yield the same CDR3. J is TRBJ2-1 and V is TRBV11-2, with D maybe TRBD2 (6 bases). V was shortened by 4 bases and J by 8 bases, with 21 bases between the two germline ends. The CDR3 length is 16 residues. The germline gives CDR1 SGHAT, CDR2 FQNNGV. The DNA for the CDR3 is TGTGCCAGCAGCTCAAACCCTAGTGGGACTCGGGATGAGCAGTTCTTC. This sequence encodes CASSSNPSGTRDEQFF. The full variable domain, rest sourced from reference TRBV11-2 and TRBJ2-1, is EAGVAQSPRYKIIEKRQSVAFWCNPISGHATLYWYQQILGQGPKLLIQFQNNGVVDDSQLPKDRFSAERLKGVDSTLKIQPAKLEDSAVYLCASSSNPSGTRDEQFFGPGTRLTVL.

This clone occurred a few times. The chain is built from TRBV14 and TRBJ2-2; D is possibly TRBD2 (6 bases). There are 16 residues in the CDR3. Germline V gene lookup returns CDR1 SGHDN and CDR2 FVKESK. Trimming removed 9 bases from V and 0 bases from J, with 17 bases in between. The CDR3: CARSEWEDANTGELFF. CDR3 DNA: TGTGCCAGAAGCGAATGGGAGGACGCGAACACCGGGGAGCTGTTTTTT.

This clone showed up just a few times. V gene TRBV20-1 combines with J gene TRBJ1-5; D gene unclear. Trimming removed 1 base from V and 5 bases from J, with 12 bases in between. This CDR3 comprises 14 residues. From germline, CDR1 is DFQATT and CDR2 SNEGSKA (reference sequence). This CDR3 is CSARALGSDQPQHF. CDR3 DNA sequence: TGCAGTGCTAGAGCCTTGGGGAGTGATCAGCCCCAGCATTTT.

A few counts support this clone. The chain couples TRBV6-6 to TRBJ1-2, with 10 nucleotides matching TRBD1. From germline, CDR1 is MNHNY and CDR2 SVGAGI (reference sequence). V gave up 6 bases and J gave up 6 bases; unmatched junction bases: 13. This CDR3 has 16 amino acids. CDR3 region: CASRIPGQGPFDGYTF. In nucleotides, the CDR3 is TGTGCCAGCAGGATCCCGGGACAGGGGCCTTTCGATGGCTACACCTTC.

To note about this clone: The junction departs from the called germline gene at one end, perhaps through a read error. V gene TRBV9 combines with J gene TRBJ2-1; 8 nucleotides agree with TRBD2. CDR1 is SGDLS, CDR2 YYNGEE, per germline. The CDR3 sequence is 15 residues long. The CDR3 spells CANSVGGRPRNEQFF. DNA for the CDR3: TGTGCCAACAGCGTAGGCGGGAGGCCCCGGAATGAGCAGTTCTTC.

This clone was seen at least ten times. The chain is built from TRBV2 and TRBJ2-2; D is tentatively TRBD1 or TRBD2 (5 bases each). The CDR3 consists of 14 residues. Germline CDR1 reads SNHLY; CDR2 reads FYNNEI. V dropped 10 bases and J dropped 0 bases, with 12 bases sitting between them. CDR3: CATGREANTGELFF. The CDR3 DNA sequence: TGTGCCACAGGGAGAGAAGCGAACACCGGGGAGCTGTTTTTT.

Ten or more counts support this clone. The chain combines TRBV2 with TRBJ2-7; TRBD1 matches 12 bases. Germline CDR1 reads SNHLY; CDR2 reads FYNNEI. J lost 10 bases, V lost 2 bases, and 18 bases had no gene match. The CDR3 sequence is 18 residues long. DNA of the CDR3: TGTGCCAGCAGTGAATGGGGGTCGATGTTTGGGACAGGGGGCTTCCAGTACTTC. Its translation: CASSEWGSMFGTGGFQYF. The complete variable domain, with remaining parts taken from reference TRBV2 and TRBJ2-7, reads EPEVTQTPSHQVTQMGQEVILRCVPISNHLYFYWYRQILGQKVEFLVSFYNNEISEKSEIFDDQFSVERPDGSNFTLKIRSTKLEDSAMYFCASSEWGSMFGTGGFQYFGPGTRLTVT.

The chain recombines TRBV6-2 or TRBV6-3 with TRBJ1-5; D may be TRBD1 (5 bases). This CDR3 comprises 14 residues. Trimming took 2 bases from V and 5 from J, leaving 10 bases between them. The germline CDR1 and CDR2 sequences are MNHEY and SVGEGT. The DNA for the CDR3 is TGTGCCAGCAGTTACGGGGGGGGGGATCAGCCCCAGCATTTT. This codes for CASSYGGGDQPQHF.

This sequence joins TRBV2 and TRBJ2-1; D perhaps matches TRBD1 (6 bases). Per the germline V gene, CDR1 is SNHLY and CDR2 is FYNNEI. The CDR3 loop spans 15 amino acids. The V gene lost 7 bases and the J gene lost 1 base, with 14 bases spanning the gap. This CDR3 reads CASNEQGSSYNEQFF. The CDR3 region has the DNA TGTGCCAGCAACGAACAGGGTAGTTCCTACAATGAGCAGTTCTTC.

This clone came up many times. This sequence joins TRBV4-1 and TRBJ2-1; D possibly corresponds to TRBD1 (6 bases). Germline V gene lookup returns CDR1 MGHRA and CDR2 YSYEKL. The CDR3 extends over 13 amino acids. V lost 1 base and J 6 bases, leaving 7 bases between the germline ends. The CDR3 DNA follows: TGCGCCAGCAGCCAAGGGACAGTCAATGAGCAGTTCTTC. As protein: CASSQGTVNEQFF.

This clone appeared a few times. The V and J genes are TRBV6-1 and TRBJ2-7, with TRBD2 matching 7 bases. Germline CDR1 reads MNHNS; CDR2 reads SASEGT. Unmatched junction bases numbered 5, after V lost 1 base and J lost 2 bases. The CDR3 is 15 amino acids. The CDR3 DNA reads TGTGCCAGCAGTGAAGGGAAAGCGGGACCCTACGAGCAGTACTTC. Protein: CASSEGKAGPYEQYF.

Ten or more counts support this clone. The rearrangement uses TRBV9 and TRBJ1-3; D is unclear. CDR3 length equals 14 residues. Germline CDR1 reads SGDLS; CDR2 reads YYNGEE. The ends were cut back, 0 bases at V and 4 bases at J, with 8 bases in the middle. CDR3 nucleotides: TGTGCCAGCAGCGTAGAAAGTACCGGAAACACCATATATTTT. Translation gives CASSVESTGNTIYF. Filled out from reference TRBV9 and TRBJ1-3, the complete variable domain reads DSGVTQTPKHLITATGQRVTLRCSPRSGDLSVYWYQQSLDQGLQFLIQYYNGEERAKGNILERFSAQQFPDLHSELNLSSLELGDSALYFCASSVESTGNTIYFGEGSWLTVV.

Comment on this clone: Other nucleotide sequences in the sample specify the same CDR3. The chain joins TRBV28 to TRBJ1-1; no clear D gene. This CDR3 region has 14 residues. Germline V lookup: CDR1 MDHEN, CDR2 SYDVKM. V was trimmed by 1 base and J by 11 bases, leaving 17 bases between them. CDR3 in DNA: TGTGCCAGCAGTTTATCGGCCCCAGAAGGGAAGGCTTTCTTT. Its translation: CASSLSAPEGKAFF.

This chain's CDR3 is CASSRLASYEQYF. The DNA of the CDR3 is TGTGCCAGCAGTAGACTAGCGAGTTACGAGCAGTACTTC. The rearrangement joins TRBV14 to TRBJ2-7; 8 bases agree with TRBD2. The trim removed 6 bases at V and 4 bases at J, leaving 5 bases unmatched. The V gene's germline CDR1 is SGHDN and CDR2 FVKESK. The CDR3 extends over 13 amino acids.